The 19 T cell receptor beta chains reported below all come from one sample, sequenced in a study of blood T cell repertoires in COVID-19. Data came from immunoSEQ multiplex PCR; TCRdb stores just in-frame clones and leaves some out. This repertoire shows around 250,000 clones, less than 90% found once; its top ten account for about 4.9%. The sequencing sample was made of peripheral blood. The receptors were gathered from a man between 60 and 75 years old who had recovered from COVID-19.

This chain's CDR3 is CASSFRQGTGYTF. CDR3 in DNA: TGTGCCAGCAGCTTCCGACAGGGAACTGGCTACACCTTC. The V call is TRBV7-2, the J call TRBJ1-2, with TRBD1 matching 7 bases. Germline-derived CDR1 and CDR2 are SGHTA and FQGNSA. The CDR3 consists of 13 residues. The junction had 5 bases not matched to a gene; V was cut back by 3 bases and J by 7 bases.

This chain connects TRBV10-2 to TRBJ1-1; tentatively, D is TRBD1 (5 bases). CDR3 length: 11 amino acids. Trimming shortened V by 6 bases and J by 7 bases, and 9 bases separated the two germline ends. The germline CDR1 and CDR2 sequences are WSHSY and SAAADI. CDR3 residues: CASSHQGEAFF. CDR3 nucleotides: TGCGCCAGCAGCCACCAGGGTGAAGCTTTCTTT.

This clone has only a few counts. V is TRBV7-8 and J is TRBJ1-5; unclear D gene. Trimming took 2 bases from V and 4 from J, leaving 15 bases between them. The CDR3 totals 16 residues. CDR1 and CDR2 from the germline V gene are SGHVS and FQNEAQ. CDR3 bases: TGTGCCAGCAGCTTACGTTCTGAGTCTTTTAATCAGCCCCAGCATTTT. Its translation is CASSLRSESFNQPQHF.

The CDR3 DNA is TGTGCCAGCAGCCCCACTCTTGGGAGCTACGAGCAGTACTTC. It specifies CASSPTLGSYEQYF. The chain combines TRBV6-5 with TRBJ2-7; TRBD2 might be the D (5 bases). Germline V gene data show CDR1 as MNHEY and CDR2 as SVGAGI. The CDR3 runs to 14 residues. V dropped 6 bases and J dropped 3 bases, with 15 bases sitting between them.

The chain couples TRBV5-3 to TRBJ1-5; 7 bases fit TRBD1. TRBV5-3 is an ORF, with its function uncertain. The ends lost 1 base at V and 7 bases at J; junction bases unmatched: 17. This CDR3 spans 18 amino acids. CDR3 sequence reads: CARSLTRLIDRAYQPQHF. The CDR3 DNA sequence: TGTGCCAGAAGCTTGACAAGACTGATAGACAGGGCTTACCAGCCCCAGCATTTT.

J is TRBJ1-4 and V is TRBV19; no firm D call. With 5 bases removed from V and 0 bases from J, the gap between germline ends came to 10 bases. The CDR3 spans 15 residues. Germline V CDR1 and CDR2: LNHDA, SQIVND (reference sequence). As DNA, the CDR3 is TGTGCCAGTAGTCGAGCGGTTGCAACTAATGAAAAACTGTTTTTT. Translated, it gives CASSRAVATNEKLFF.

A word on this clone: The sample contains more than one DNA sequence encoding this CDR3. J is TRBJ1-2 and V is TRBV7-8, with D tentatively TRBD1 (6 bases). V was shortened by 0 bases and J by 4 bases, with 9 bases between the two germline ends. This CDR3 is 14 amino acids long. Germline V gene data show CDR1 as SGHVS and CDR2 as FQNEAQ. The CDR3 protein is CASSLAQGSYGYTF. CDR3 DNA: TGTGCCAGCAGCTTAGCCCAGGGGAGCTATGGCTACACCTTC.

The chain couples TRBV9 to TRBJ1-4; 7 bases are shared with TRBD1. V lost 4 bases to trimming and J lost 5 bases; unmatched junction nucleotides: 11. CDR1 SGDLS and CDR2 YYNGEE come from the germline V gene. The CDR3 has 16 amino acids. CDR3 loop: CASSPEQGMRNEKLFF. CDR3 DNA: TGTGCCAGCAGCCCGGAACAGGGGATGCGAAATGAAAAACTGTTTTTT.

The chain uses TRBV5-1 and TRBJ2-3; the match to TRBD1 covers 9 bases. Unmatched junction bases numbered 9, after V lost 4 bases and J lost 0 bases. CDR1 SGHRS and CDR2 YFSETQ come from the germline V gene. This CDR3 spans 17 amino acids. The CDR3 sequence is CASSVGQGHTSTDTQYF. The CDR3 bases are TGCGCCAGCAGCGTGGGACAGGGCCATACTAGCACAGATACGCAGTATTTT.

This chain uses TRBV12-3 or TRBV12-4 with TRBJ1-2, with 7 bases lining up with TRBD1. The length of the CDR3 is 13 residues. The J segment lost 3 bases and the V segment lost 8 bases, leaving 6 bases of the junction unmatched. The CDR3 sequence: CASSRDRDYGYTF. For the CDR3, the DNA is TGTGCCAGCTCCCGGGACAGAGACTATGGCTACACCTTC.

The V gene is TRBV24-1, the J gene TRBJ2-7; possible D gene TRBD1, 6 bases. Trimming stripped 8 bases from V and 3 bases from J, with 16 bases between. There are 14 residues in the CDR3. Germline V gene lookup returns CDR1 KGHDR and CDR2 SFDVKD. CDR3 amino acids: CATISRQVIYEQYF. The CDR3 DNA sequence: TGTGCCACCATAAGTAGACAGGTGATCTACGAGCAGTACTTC.

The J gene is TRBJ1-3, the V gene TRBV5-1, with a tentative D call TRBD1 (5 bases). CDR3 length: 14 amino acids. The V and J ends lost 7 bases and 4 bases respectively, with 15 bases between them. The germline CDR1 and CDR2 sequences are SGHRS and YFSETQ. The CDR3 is CASHDGGSGNTIYF. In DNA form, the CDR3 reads TGCGCCAGCCACGATGGGGGGTCAGGAAACACCATATATTTT.

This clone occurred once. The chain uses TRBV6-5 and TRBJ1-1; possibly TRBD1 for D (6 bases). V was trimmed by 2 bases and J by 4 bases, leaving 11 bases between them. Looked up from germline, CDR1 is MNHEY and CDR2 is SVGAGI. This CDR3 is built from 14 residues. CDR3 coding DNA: TGTGCCAGCAGTTACACTTGGACAGTCACTGAAGCTTTCTTT. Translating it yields CASSYTWTVTEAFF.

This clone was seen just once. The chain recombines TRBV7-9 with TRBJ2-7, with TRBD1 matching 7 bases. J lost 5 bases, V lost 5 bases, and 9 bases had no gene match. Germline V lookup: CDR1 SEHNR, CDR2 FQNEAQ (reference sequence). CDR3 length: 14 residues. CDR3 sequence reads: CASSLPQGSNEQYF. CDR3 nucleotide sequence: TGTGCCAGCAGCCTACCACAGGGGAGTAACGAGCAGTACTTC.

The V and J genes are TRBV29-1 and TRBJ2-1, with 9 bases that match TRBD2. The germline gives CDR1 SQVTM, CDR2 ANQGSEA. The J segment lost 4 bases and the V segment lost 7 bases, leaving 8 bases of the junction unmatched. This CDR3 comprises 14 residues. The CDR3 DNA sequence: TGCAGCGCCGGCACCAGCGGGGGGTACAATGAGCAGTTCTTC. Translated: CSAGTSGGYNEQFF.

The CDR3 here is CASSPGWVGRRNTIYF. The CDR3 DNA follows: TGTGCCAGCAGTCCCGGGTGGGTGGGGCGAAGAAACACCATATATTTT. J is TRBJ1-3 and V is TRBV28, with D possibly TRBD1 on 5 matching bases. From germline, CDR1 is MDHEN and CDR2 SYDVKM. V was pared by 5 bases and J by 5 bases, with 19 bases between. CDR3 length equals 16 residues.

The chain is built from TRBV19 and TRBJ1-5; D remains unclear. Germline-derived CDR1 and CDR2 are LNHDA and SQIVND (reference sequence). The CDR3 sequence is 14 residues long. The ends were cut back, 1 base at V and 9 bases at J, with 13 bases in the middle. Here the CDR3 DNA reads TGTGCCAGTAGTATAGGCGGGTCAATTGGGCCCCAGCATTTT. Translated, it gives CASSIGGSIGPQHF. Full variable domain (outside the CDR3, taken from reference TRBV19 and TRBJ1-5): DGGITQSPKYLFRKEGQNVTLSCEQNLNHDAMYWYRQDPGQGLRLIYYSQIVNDFQKGDIAEGYSVSREKKESFPLTVTSAQKNPTAFYLCASSIGGSIGPQHFGDGTRLSIL.

CDR3 amino acids: CAISVTSGGTTGELFF. The CDR3 bases are TGTGCCATCAGTGTAACTAGCGGGGGGACCACCGGGGAGCTGTTTTTT. The chain carries TRBV10-3 and TRBJ2-2; 12 bases agree with TRBD2. The CDR3 has 16 amino acids. Germline V CDR1 and CDR2: ENHRY, SYGVKD. V gave up 4 bases and J gave up 4 bases; unmatched junction bases: 4.

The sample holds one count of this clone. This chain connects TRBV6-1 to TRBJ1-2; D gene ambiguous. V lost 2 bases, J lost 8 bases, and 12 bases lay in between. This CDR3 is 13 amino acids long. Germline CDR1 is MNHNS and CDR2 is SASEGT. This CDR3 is CASSEHSSLGYTF. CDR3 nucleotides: TGTGCCAGCAGTGAACATTCCAGTTTGGGCTACACCTTC.